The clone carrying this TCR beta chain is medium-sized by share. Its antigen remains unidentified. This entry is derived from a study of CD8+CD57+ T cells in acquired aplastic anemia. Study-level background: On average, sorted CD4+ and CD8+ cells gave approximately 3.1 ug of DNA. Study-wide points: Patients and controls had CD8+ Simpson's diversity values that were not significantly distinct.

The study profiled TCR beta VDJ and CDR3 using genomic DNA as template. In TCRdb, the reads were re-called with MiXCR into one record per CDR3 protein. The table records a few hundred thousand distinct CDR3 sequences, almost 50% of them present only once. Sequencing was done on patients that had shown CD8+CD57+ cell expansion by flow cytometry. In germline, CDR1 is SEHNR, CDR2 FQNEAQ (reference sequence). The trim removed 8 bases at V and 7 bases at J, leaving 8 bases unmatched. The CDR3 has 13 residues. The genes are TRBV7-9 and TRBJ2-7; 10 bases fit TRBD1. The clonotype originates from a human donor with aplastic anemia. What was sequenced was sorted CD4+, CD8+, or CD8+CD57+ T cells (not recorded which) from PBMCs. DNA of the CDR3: TGTGCCAGCTCACCGGGACAGGGGTTGGAGCAGTACTTC. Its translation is CASSPGQGLEQYF.